The 24 T cell receptor beta chains in this list originate from one sample, sequenced in a study of T-cell memory formation after mild COVID-19. TCRdb re-called the 5' RACE reads through MiXCR, storing one row per CDR3 protein. The sample lists about 560,000 distinct CDR3 sequences; about 20% were seen once. The sample comprised PBMCs or a T cell subset sorted from them (not recorded which). These TCRs come from an adult woman who had mild COVID-19 (a few samples of this study predate the infection). Cell type and time point are not known.

V gene TRBV15 combines with J gene TRBJ2-5; weak D call: TRBD2 (6 bases). Germline CDR1 is LNHNV and CDR2 is YYDKDF (reference sequence). The CDR3 contains 14 residues. The V end lost 1 base, the J end lost 1 base, and 7 bases lay between the germline ends. This chain's CDR3 is CATSRVGSQETQYF. DNA of the CDR3: TGTGCCACCAGCAGAGTCGGGAGCCAAGAGACCCAGTACTTC. The whole variable domain, filled in from reference TRBV15 and TRBJ2-5, reads DAMVIQNPRYQVTQFGKPVTLSCSQTLNHNVMYWYQQKSSQAPKLLFHYYDKDFNNEADTPDNFQSRRPNTSFCFLDIRSPGLGDTAMYLCATSRVGSQETQYFGPGTRLLVL.

This clonotype appeared a single time. The J gene is TRBJ1-1, the V gene TRBV6-6, with 7 bases aligning to TRBD1. CDR3 length equals 12 residues. J lost 7 bases, V lost 8 bases, and 7 bases had no gene match. CDR1 and CDR2 (germline): MNHNY, SVGAGI (reference sequence). The CDR3 nucleotides are TGTGCCAGCGCACAGGGGAGGGGTGAAGCTTTCTTT. It encodes CASAQGRGEAFF.

J is TRBJ2-3 and V is TRBV6-2 or TRBV6-3, with no clear D. Per germline, CDR1 MNHEY and CDR2 SVGEGT. V dropped 6 bases and J dropped 0 bases, with 19 bases sitting between them. This CDR3 spans 17 amino acids. CDR3 DNA: TGTGCCAGCAGGCCGTTGGGAACTCAACTTAGCACAGATACGCAGTATTTT. Translating it yields CASRPLGTQLSTDTQYF.

The rearrangement uses TRBV18 and TRBJ2-3, with TRBD1 as a possible D gene (5 bases). CDR1 KGHSH and CDR2 LQKENI come from the germline V gene. V was cut by 2 bases and J by 6 bases, with 9 bases left in between. CDR3 size: 13 residues. CDR3 loop: CASSPTGDDTQYF. The DNA for the CDR3 is TGTGCCAGCTCACCAACAGGTGACGATACGCAGTATTTT.

This chain links TRBV7-3 with TRBJ2-3, with D possibly called TRBD1 or TRBD2 (5 bases each). The CDR3 spans 16 residues. The germline V and J ends were trimmed by 2 bases and 5 bases, with 17 bases remaining between them. From germline, CDR1 is SGHTA and CDR2 FQGTGA. As DNA, the CDR3 is TGTGCCAGCAGCTTAGGGGACCTCCCTTGGAGAGATACGCAGTATTTT. Protein: CASSLGDLPWRDTQYF.

V gene TRBV18 combines with J gene TRBJ2-5, with D possibly called TRBD1 or TRBD2 (5 bases each). The V end was cut by 5 bases, the J end by 5 bases, with 12 bases between. The CDR3 is made up of 13 amino acids. Germline V gene data show CDR1 as KGHSH and CDR2 as LQKENI. In DNA form, the CDR3 reads TGTGCCAGCTCAATAACAGGCGGGGAGACCCAGTACTTC. It translates to CASSITGGETQYF.

This clonotype was recorded a few times. The chain is built from TRBV24-1 and TRBJ1-2, with TRBD1 matching 9 bases. This CDR3 has 16 amino acids. Germline V lookup: CDR1 KGHDR, CDR2 SFDVKD. Trimming removed 3 bases from V and 7 bases from J; junction bases left unmatched: 11. The CDR3 sequence is CATSDKPGQGFTGYTF. The CDR3 DNA follows: TGTGCCACCAGTGATAAACCGGGACAGGGATTCACTGGCTACACCTTC.

This clonotype was counted ten times or more. The gene calls are TRBV5-6 and TRBJ1-1, with unresolved D. The germline gives CDR1 SGHDT, CDR2 YYEEEE. Trimming removed 4 bases from V and 1 base from J, with 2 bases in between. This CDR3 spans 11 amino acids. CDR3 sequence: CASSKNTEAFF. The CDR3 nucleotides are TGTGCCAGCAGCAAGAACACTGAAGCTTTCTTT.

The chain combines TRBV10-3 with TRBJ2-1; 11 nucleotides match TRBD2. Germline-derived CDR1 and CDR2 are ENHRY and SYGVKD. The CDR3 loop spans 15 amino acids. V lost 5 bases to trimming and J lost 4 bases; unmatched junction nucleotides: 4. The CDR3 nucleotides read TGTGCCATCAGTACTACTAGCGGGGGATACAATGAGCAGTTCTTC. As protein: CAISTTSGGYNEQFF.

The CDR3 DNA follows: TGTGCCAGCAGCGGGTTCTCGGGCTATGGCTACACCTTC. Translating it yields CASSGFSGYGYTF. This chain uses TRBV3-1 with TRBJ1-2; D not certain. Trimming removed 5 bases at V and 4 bases at J, with 11 bases between. CDR1 LGHDT and CDR2 YNNKEL come from the germline V gene (reference sequence). The CDR3 extends over 13 amino acids.

This clonotype appeared many times. This chain links TRBV19 with TRBJ2-7; 8 nucleotides agree with TRBD1. This CDR3 is built from 14 residues. Germline V CDR1 and CDR2: LNHDA, SQIVND (reference sequence). J was trimmed by 3 bases and V by 1 base; bases with no gene match: 2. CDR3 region: CASSIGTGNYEQYF. The CDR3 nucleotides read TGTGCCAGTAGTATAGGGACAGGGAACTACGAGCAGTACTTC.

V usage is TRBV7-2 and J usage is TRBJ1-6, with D possibly being TRBD1 (5 bases). V was cut by 3 bases and J by 6 bases, with 21 bases left in between. The germline CDR1 and CDR2 sequences are SGHTA and FQGNSA. The CDR3 consists of 18 residues. The CDR3 reads CASSFSGGGSGFNSPLHF. As DNA, the CDR3 is TGTGCCAGCAGCTTTTCAGGCGGGGGTTCGGGGTTTAATTCACCCCTCCACTTT.

This clonotype was seen a few times. This chain links TRBV9 with TRBJ2-7; 7 bases agree with TRBD2. Unmatched junction bases numbered 8, after V lost 3 bases and J lost 2 bases. The length of the CDR3 is 15 residues. Germline V gene data show CDR1 as SGDLS and CDR2 as YYNGEE. The CDR3 DNA reads as TGTGCCAGCAGCGAATCGGTAGCGGGTGCCTACGAGCAGTACTTC. Protein product: CASSESVAGAYEQYF. Full variable domain (remainder filled in from reference TRBV9 and TRBJ2-7): DSGVTQTPKHLITATGQRVTLRCSPRSGDLSVYWYQQSLDQGLQFLIQYYNGEERAKGNILERFSAQQFPDLHSELNLSSLELGDSALYFCASSESVAGAYEQYFGPGTRLTVT.

This clonotype was observed a few times. V usage is TRBV27 and J usage is TRBJ2-7, with D possibly being TRBD1 (5 bases). This CDR3 has 14 residues. Germline V gives CDR1 MNHEY, CDR2 SMNVEV (reference sequence). V gave up 8 bases and J gave up 6 bases, with 20 bases separating them. DNA of the CDR3: TGTGCCAGCGCTGGGGCAGGGTTAGTTATCGAGCAGTACTTC. Protein product: CASAGAGLVIEQYF.

Only one count was recorded for this clonotype. The gene calls are TRBV7-2 and TRBJ2-7; TRBD1 matches at 8 bases. The V and J ends lost 0 bases and 4 bases, in that order; junction bases with no gene match: 8. The CDR3 runs to 16 residues. Per the germline V gene, CDR1 is SGHTA and CDR2 is FQGNSA. The CDR3 loop is CASSLAGQAPRYEQYF. CDR3 sequence (DNA): TGTGCCAGCAGCTTAGCGGGACAGGCCCCGCGGTACGAGCAGTACTTC.

This clonotype was seen only a few times. The chain's CDR3 is CASSRSETTSTDTQYF. The CDR3 DNA reads as TGCGCCAGCAGCCGTTCCGAGACTACTAGCACAGATACGCAGTATTTT. The J gene is TRBJ2-3, the V gene TRBV5-1; D might be TRBD2 (5 bases). Germline loops: CDR1 SGHRS, CDR2 YFSETQ. The V end lost 4 bases, the J end lost 0 bases, and 15 bases lay between the germline ends. The CDR3 loop spans 16 amino acids.

V gene TRBV20-1 combines with J gene TRBJ2-1; TRBD1 matches 10 bases. Germline V gives CDR1 DFQATT, CDR2 SNEGSKA (reference sequence). There are 16 residues in the CDR3. V dropped 1 base and J dropped 6; count of bases not matched to a gene: 9. The CDR3, as DNA: TGCAGTGCTAGAGCTTTGGACAGGGGGACGGGCAATGAGCAGTTCTTC. As protein: CSARALDRGTGNEQFF.

This clonotype has a count of ten or more. The genes are TRBV20-1 and TRBJ1-2; TRBD1 might be the D (5 bases). Germline loops: CDR1 DFQATT, CDR2 SNEGSKA (reference sequence). CDR3 size: 11 residues. V lost 3 bases and J lost 6, with 8 bases in between. CDR3 residues: CSARGGDGYTF. CDR3 in DNA: TGCAGTGCTAGGGGAGGGGATGGCTACACCTTC.

V usage is TRBV6-2 or TRBV6-3 and J usage is TRBJ2-1, with TRBD2 identical over 7 bases. This CDR3 comprises 18 residues. V was clipped by 0 bases and J by 2 bases; unmatched bases: 10. CDR1 and CDR2 from the germline V gene are MNHEY and SVGEGT. The CDR3 region is CASSYSPGGRGPYNEQFF. CDR3 bases: TGTGCCAGCAGTTACTCACCTGGCGGGAGAGGTCCCTACAATGAGCAGTTCTTC.

Regarding this clonotype: An end of the junction does not agree with germline; a read error may underlie this. This sequence joins TRBV5-1 and TRBJ2-7, with TRBD2 identical over 10 bases. This CDR3 contains 12 residues. In germline, CDR1 is SGHRS, CDR2 YFSETQ. The CDR3 nucleotides read TGCGCCAGCAGCGGGAGCGGGGGGGCCCTATTTTTC. Translated: CASSGSGGALFF.

V is TRBV5-1 and J is TRBJ2-3; 12 bases map to TRBD2. The CDR3 sequence is 16 residues long. Germline V lookup: CDR1 SGHRS, CDR2 YFSETQ. Trimming took 0 bases from V and 4 from J; bases not matched to a gene: 3. The CDR3 here is CASSLGTSGMSDTQYF. The CDR3, as DNA: TGCGCCAGCAGCTTGGGGACTAGCGGGATGTCAGATACGCAGTATTTT. Supplemented by reference TRBV5-1 and TRBJ2-3, the full variable domain reads KAGVTQTPRYLIKTRGQQVTLSCSPISGHRSVSWYQQTPGQGLQFLFEYFSETQRNKGNFPGRFSGRQFSNSRSEMNVSTLELGDSALYLCASSLGTSGMSDTQYFGPGTRLTVL.

This clonotype was seen a handful of times. The rearrangement links TRBV15 to TRBJ2-3; D ambiguous. Trimming removed 6 bases at V and 4 bases at J, with 5 bases between. Looked up from germline, CDR1 is LNHNV and CDR2 is YYDKDF (reference sequence). The CDR3 sequence is 11 residues long. This CDR3 reads CATSTADTQYF. CDR3 coding DNA: TGTGCCACCAGTACCGCAGATACGCAGTATTTT.

The sample holds a few counts of this clonotype. The V gene is TRBV29-1, the J gene TRBJ2-5; D gene ambiguous. From germline, CDR1 is SQVTM and CDR2 ANQGSEA. This CDR3 region has 12 residues. V gave up 0 bases and J gave up 3 bases, with 5 bases separating them. The CDR3 bases are TGCAGCGTTGAAGATGTGGAAGAGACCCAGTACTTC. It encodes CSVEDVEETQYF.

This clonotype was seen a handful of times. The J gene is TRBJ1-5, the V gene TRBV10-3; 7 bases match TRBD1. J gave up 1 base and V 6 bases, and 6 bases lay outside the gene matches. Germline CDR1 reads ENHRY; CDR2 reads SYGVKD. This CDR3 comprises 15 residues. The DNA of the CDR3 is TGTGCCATCAGCACAGGGGCTGGGAGCAATCAGCCCCAGCATTTT. The encoded protein is CAISTGAGSNQPQHF.